This T cell receptor beta chain was recovered during a study of regulatory T cells in long-lasting Graves disease. Study as a whole: Newly diagnosed Graves' patients had taken antithyroid drugs under 3 months.

V gave up 4 bases and J gave up 1 base, with 11 bases separating them. Germline CDR1 is MGHRA and CDR2 is YSYEKL. This CDR3 comprises 15 residues. As to time point: newly diagnosed GD, antithyroid drugs for less than 3 months. Following extraction of RNA from PBMCs, that RNA was used to make the TCR library. Graves' disease diagnosis relied on American Thyroid Association guidelines. This clonotype was seen at least ten times. What it recognizes is unknown. General observations from the study: Whereas about a thousand public clonotypes were shared by new patients, persistent patients shared more, at 2,500 to 3,500.

For TCR beta, libraries came from iRepertoire HTBI primers and Arm-PCR of CDR3 regions. Authors' methods: From all samples, identification returned 12 to 15 TRBJ and about 63 TRBV segments. One entry per CDR3 protein results from TCRdb running MiXCR on the multiplex PCR reads. The V and J calls follow TCRdb's processing rather than the paper's. In the table there are a few hundred thousand distinct CDR3 sequences, about 18% of which are singletons. The sequence derives from a female donor with Graves disease. The sequenced sample was peripheral blood mononuclear cells (PBMCs), obtained at new diagnosis, from a patient treated with antithyroid drugs. V gene TRBV4-1 combines with J gene TRBJ1-5; D is possibly TRBD1 (5 bases). CDR3 DNA: TGCGCCAGCAGCCTCGCCAGGGTCAGCAATCAGCCCCAGCATTTT. Translated: CASSLARVSNQPQHF.